This note documents a single T cell receptor (beta chain) sequence. This clonotype was counted only a few times. Its antigen is still unknown. No per-base quality is available; no much larger clone lies one base away. V lost 3 bases and J lost 1 base, and the count of bases not matched to a germline gene is 5. The CDR3 runs 17 amino acids, cysteine and phenylalanine included. Here the CDR3 DNA is all that survives: 51 bases in frame from base 1. CDR1 and CDR2, per the germline V gene, are KGHSH and LQKENI. The source of the sample is a study of blood T cells in healthy people across ages (dated by TCRdb to about 2015). Context from the whole study: In model experiments, template switching captured about one uniquely barcoded TCR beta cDNA molecule for every two T cells. The donors were split into four age groups: young (average about 16 years), middle-aged (39), aged (approximately 60) and long-lived (roughly 86). For two donors (one aged 18 to 29 and one aged 80 or older), the study analyzed two additional independent replicas of 1 million unique cDNA reads from the same blood draw. Age-related changes in TCR beta repertoire diversity were measured in the study by deep sequencing normalized with unique cDNA molecular identifiers.

The method behind the library was 5' RACE. Instrument used: Illumina HiSeq 2500. A second PCR of roughly 6 to 11 cycles was run with a J-beta primer mix and a sample-barcoded 5' primer. Each TCR beta cDNA molecule received a unique molecular identifier from a template-switch 5' adaptor carrying 12 random nucleotides. Each sample yielded at least 3 million CDR3-containing paired-end reads. First-strand cDNA synthesis was performed from all RNA using the Mint cDNA synthesis kit, with priming by a TRBC-specific oligonucleotide. All cDNA was treated with uracil-DNA glycosylase and then went through a first 18-cycle PCR with the universal primers M1SS and BC2_uni_R. Per the authors' processing: For normalization, 1 million high-quality reads, each with a distinct molecular identifier, were randomly selected from each sample. Instead of being binned into consensus sequences, reads with shared molecular identifiers were discarded. MiTCR, run with a Q25 quality threshold and the strictest error-elimination algorithm, handled CDR3 identification, clonotype clustering and error correction. Lower-bound total TCR beta diversity was estimated with a nonparametric unseen species model using Euler transformation. TCRdb handled the public reads itself, with Q25 trimming in fastp and clone calling in MiXCR, and kept productive beta chains. Rows merge per CDR3 protein into single entries with the most common DNA and genes. These V and J calls originate from TCRdb's pipeline instead of the authors' own analysis. Counted in this sample were roughly 800,000 distinct CDR3 sequences; roughly 25% of them appeared once. 9.4% of the sample goes to the ten largest clones.

Donors were under 40 systemically healthy Caucasian individuals from Russia aged roughly 6 to 100 years. About 10 milliliters of peripheral blood were drawn from each donor into EDTA-treated Vacutainer tubes. PBMCs were isolated by Ficoll-Paque density-gradient centrifugation, with at least 7 million obtained per sample. Trizol reagent was used to extract total RNA from PBMCs, with at least 6 micrograms per sample. For every donor, an aliquot of PBMCs went through flow cytometry to measure the percentages of naive CD45RAhigh/CD27high T cells. What the work shows at the level of the full study, not this receptor alone: Compared with the aged group, the long-lived group had more naive CD4+ T cells, fewer expanded clones and increased TCR diversity, a pattern suggesting age selection. Because donor CMV infection status was unknown, age-related changes in expanded clonotypes were potentially confounded. The percentage of naive T cells measured by flow cytometry correlated strongly with observed TCR beta diversity. Estimates of total diversity based on one million sequenced T cells were regarded as lower bounds and as underestimates. Bulk unsorted PBMC profiling prevented conclusive comparison of naive and antigen-experienced compartments. Observed TCR beta diversity per million T cells fell roughly linearly with age, and a significant reduction was already apparent by age around 39.

The same data also went into a second study, on T cells of mothers and their children. As described in the second report: Nine systemically healthy Caucasian individuals, comprising three mothers and their six children, were included as donors. cDNA synthesis used all of the extracted RNA, with 1.5 ug of RNA in each 15 ul reaction. In the second PCR, sample barcodes and 2-4 random nucleotides were introduced via the M1S primer. Over 8 million TCR beta CDR3 reads were obtained for each mother, and some 3 million reads were obtained for each child. In both related and unrelated pairs, thymic selection shapes the output of TCR recombination in a similar way, with inherited differences having only a minor effect. Related mother-child pairs always showed normalized repertoire overlap that was slightly higher than in unrelated mother-child pairs, though the difference was never significant. No persistent microchimeric T cell clones were detected, at a sensitivity of roughly 96 clones per million clonotypes. Deep NGS was used in the study to compare the TCR beta repertoires of mothers and children and to look for features that separate related mother-child pairs from unrelated individuals. Mothers averaged about 37 +/- 4 years of age and children averaged around 10 +/- 4 years. After adapter ligation was performed with NEBNext reagents, the libraries were sequenced on an Illumina HiSeq 2000 with 100+100 nt paired-end reads. Mother and child libraries were prepared a month apart and sequenced in separate runs to prevent cross-contamination. For each donor, between 500,000 and 2,000,000 distinct TCR beta clonotypes were identified. Naive TCR beta clonotypes were estimated from low-frequency clonotypes matched to each donor's FACS-determined naive share, without sorting.

The chain employs TRBV18 and TRBJ2-6; the central 8 bases match TRBD1. The source is a boy aged 5-17 years in good health. Specimen: blood. The DNA sequence is as follows: TGTGCCAGCTCACCCGGGACAGGAGGTTCTGGGGCCAACGTCCTGACTTTC. It translates as CASSPGTGGSGANVLTF.